The rows below give T cell receptor beta chains drawn from one sample of a study of blood T cells in healthy people across ages. One entry per CDR3 protein, called by TCRdb with MiXCR from the 5' RACE reads. Here the sample spans 800,000 to 950,000 distinct CDR3 sequences, 25% to 30% being singletons. The sample was also linked to a second study, of T cells of mothers and their children.

Material: blood. The receptors stem from a woman between 35 and 50 years old in good health. The CDR3 runs from the conserved cysteine through the conserved F or W. A D gene is named only where the DNA matches it firmly. Not all rows give a size; the values are once, few, many and, for expanded clones, a class.

clone_size j_call d_call v_call cdr3_aa cdr3_nt
- TRBJ2-3 - TRBV6-2/TRBV6-3 CASTSLGATDTQYF TGTGCCAGCACCTCCCTGGGGGCCACAGATACGCAGTATTTT
- TRBJ1-1 - TRBV6-1 CASRPGQGGGMNTEAFF TGTGCCAGCCGGCCGGGGCAGGGCGGGGGCATGAACACTGAAGCTTTCTTT
- TRBJ2-3 TRBD2 TRBV3-1 CASSPGLPRPGDTQYF TGTGCCAGCAGCCCGGGACTACCCCGACCAGGAGATACGCAGTATTTT
- TRBJ2-1 TRBD2 TRBV18 CASSSLAGEGYEQFF TGTGCCAGCTCATCTTTAGCGGGAGAGGGGTATGAGCAGTTCTTC
- TRBJ2-2 - TRBV2 CASSHRDSGGTGERFF TGTGCCAGCAGTCATCGGGACTCAGGGGGTACCGGGGAGCGGTTTTTT
- TRBJ1-2 TRBD1 TRBV5-1 CASSPGQNINYGHTF TGCGCCAGCAGCCCGGGACAGAACATTAACTATGGCCACACCTTC
- TRBJ2-1 TRBD1 TRBV15 CATSRAGADRGRGGQFF TGTGCCACCAGCAGAGCCGGTGCGGACAGGGGCCGGGGTGGGCAGTTCTTC
once TRBJ1-1 - TRBV3-1 CASSQDGRGLEAFF TGTGCCAGCAGCCAAGATGGGCGGGGGCTTGAAGCTTTCTTT
few TRBJ2-2 - TRBV4-1 CASSQGASPTGELFF TGCGCCAGCAGCCAAGGCGCTAGCCCCACCGGGGAGCTGTTTTTT
many TRBJ2-6 TRBD1 TRBV28 CASSTGGAGANVLTF TGTGCCAGCAGCACAGGGGGCGCTGGGGCCAACGTCCTGACTTTC
many TRBJ1-2 TRBD1 TRBV7-3 CASSEQGANYGYTF TGTGCCAGCAGCGAACAGGGGGCTAACTATGGCTACACCTTC
many TRBJ2-1 - TRBV7-2 CASSRIPGLGSYNEQFF TGTGCCAGCAGCCGAATACCAGGTCTGGGCTCCTACAATGAGCAGTTCTTC
few TRBJ2-3 - TRBV20-1 CSASHRSSSTDTQYF TGCAGTGCTAGCCACCGTAGCTCCTCCACAGATACGCAGTATTTT
many TRBJ2-2 - TRBV7-2 CASSFGGHFTGELFF TGTGCCAGCAGCTTTGGTGGACACTTTACCGGGGAGCTGTTTTTT
- TRBJ1-1 - TRBV29-1 CSVDGGPMNTEAFF TGCAGCGTTGATGGGGGTCCCATGAACACTGAAGCTTTCTTT
- TRBJ2-3 TRBD2 TRBV5-1 CASSLRSSGGTGTDTQYF TGCGCCAGCAGCTTACGGTCTAGCGGAGGAACTGGCACAGATACGCAGTATTTT
few TRBJ2-5 TRBD2 TRBV20-1 CSAREPGLAVQETQYF TGCAGTGCTAGGGAACCGGGACTAGCGGTGCAAGAGACCCAGTACTTC
- TRBJ1-5 - TRBV20-1 CSARRPRDNNQPQHF TGCAGTGCTAGAAGGCCCAGGGACAACAATCAGCCCCAGCATTTT
- TRBJ2-1 - TRBV7-9 CASSLTDSRNERFF TGTGCCAGCAGCTTAACCGACAGTCGCAATGAGCGGTTCTTC
many TRBJ2-2 - TRBV7-2 CASSLLAGTGELFF TGTGCCAGCAGCTTACTTGCGGGGACCGGGGAGCTGTTTTTT
- TRBJ2-1 TRBD2 TRBV14 CASSQDEGVAGGINNEQFF TGTGCCAGCAGCCAAGATGAGGGGGTAGCGGGGGGAATCAACAATGAGCAGTTCTTC
many TRBJ2-5 - TRBV12-3/TRBV12-4 CASSASWVQMATQYF TGTGCCAGCAGCGCCTCCTGGGTGCAAATGGCCACCCAGTACTTC
many TRBJ2-7 - TRBV6-5 CASSGTPRGREQYF TGTGCCAGCAGCGGGACACCTCGGGGCCGAGAGCAGTACTTC
few TRBJ1-1 - TRBV12-3/TRBV12-4 CASSPGPRGTEAFF TGTGCCAGCAGCCCTGGGCCCCGGGGAACTGAAGCTTTCTTT
few TRBJ2-1 TRBD2 TRBV27 CASSPSVSGGEGYNEQFF TGTGCCAGCAGTCCCTCGGTTAGCGGGGGGGAGGGGTACAATGAGCAGTTCTTC
- TRBJ1-1 - TRBV20-1 CSARAAGNRKNTEAFF TGCAGCGCTAGAGCAGCCGGGAATCGGAAGAACACTGAAGCTTTCTTT